This is a list of T cell receptor beta chains from one sample in a study of cytomegalovirus exposure and HLA in healthy donors. Using immunoSEQ multiplex PCR, the repertoire was profiled, and TCRdb retains in-frame clones only, with some absent. The sample has around 170,000 clones, roughly 80% seen once. The sequenced sample was PBMCs. The receptors were sampled from a man in his fifties or sixties in good health and CMV-seronegative. CDR3s include the opening cysteine and the closing phenylalanine or tryptophan. The order of the fields is D gene, V gene, J gene, CDR3 length, clone size, CDR3 protein, CDR3 DNA. A D gene is named only where the DNA matches it firmly. Clone sizes are given selectively: once, few, many, or a class where the clone is expanded.

d_call: TRBD1; v_call: TRBV5-5; j_call: TRBJ1-5; cdr3_length: 16; clone_size: .; cdr3_aa: CASSLDLDRGNQPQHF; cdr3_nt: TGTGCCAGCAGCCTAGATCTGGACAGGGGTAATCAGCCCCAGCATTTT
d_call: .; v_call: TRBV5-6; j_call: TRBJ2-5; cdr3_length: 14; clone_size: .; cdr3_aa: CASSPGTPQETQYF; cdr3_nt: TGTGCCAGCAGCCCCGGGACTCCTCAAGAGACCCAGTACTTC
d_call: .; v_call: TRBV4-2; j_call: TRBJ2-7; cdr3_length: 13; clone_size: .; cdr3_aa: CASSDAVSYEQYF; cdr3_nt: TGTGCCAGCAGCGATGCGGTCTCCTACGAGCAGTACTTC
d_call: TRBD1; v_call: TRBV10-3; j_call: TRBJ1-1; cdr3_length: 14; clone_size: .; cdr3_aa: CAIRVGTDNTEAFF; cdr3_nt: TGTGCCATCAGGGTTGGGACAGATAACACTGAAGCTTTCTTT
d_call: TRBD1; v_call: TRBV28; j_call: TRBJ1-5; cdr3_length: 15; clone_size: .; cdr3_aa: CASSRSTGGNQPQHF; cdr3_nt: TGTGCCAGCAGCCGCTCAACAGGGGGCAATCAGCCCCAGCATTTT
d_call: TRBD2; v_call: TRBV2; j_call: TRBJ2-5; cdr3_length: 15; clone_size: .; cdr3_aa: CASSERGGDVETQYF; cdr3_nt: TGTGCCAGCAGTGAACGGGGGGGGGATGTGGAGACCCAGTACTTC
d_call: TRBD1; v_call: TRBV13; j_call: TRBJ1-1; cdr3_length: 17; clone_size: .; cdr3_aa: CASSPRTGGAPVTEAFF; cdr3_nt: TGTGCCAGCAGCCCTCGGACAGGGGGAGCACCCGTCACTGAAGCTTTCTTT
d_call: .; v_call: TRBV5-8; j_call: TRBJ2-1; cdr3_length: 14; clone_size: .; cdr3_aa: CASSSEGTYNEQFF; cdr3_nt: TGTGCCAGCAGCTCCGAGGGGACATACAATGAGCAGTTCTTC
d_call: .; v_call: TRBV6-5; j_call: TRBJ1-4; cdr3_length: 15; clone_size: .; cdr3_aa: CASSYSRQGGEKLFF; cdr3_nt: TGTGCCAGCAGTTACTCGAGGCAGGGTGGAGAAAAACTGTTTTTT
d_call: TRBD2; v_call: TRBV7-2; j_call: TRBJ2-1; cdr3_length: 15; clone_size: .; cdr3_aa: CASSFSGDVYNEQFF; cdr3_nt: TGTGCCAGCAGCTTCAGCGGGGACGTATACAATGAGCAGTTCTTC
d_call: .; v_call: TRBV10-1; j_call: TRBJ2-7; cdr3_length: 12; clone_size: .; cdr3_aa: CASSSTAYEQYF; cdr3_nt: TGCGCCAGCAGTTCTACAGCCTACGAGCAGTACTTC
d_call: .; v_call: TRBV4-3; j_call: TRBJ2-7; cdr3_length: 13; clone_size: .; cdr3_aa: CASSQESGYEQYF; cdr3_nt: TGCGCCAGCAGCCAAGAGTCGGGGTACGAGCAGTACTTC
d_call: .; v_call: TRBV6-6; j_call: TRBJ1-5; cdr3_length: 14; clone_size: .; cdr3_aa: CASSYGQRNQPQHF; cdr3_nt: TGTGCCAGCAGTTACGGACAGAGGAATCAGCCCCAGCATTTT
d_call: TRBD2; v_call: TRBV6-1; j_call: TRBJ2-1; cdr3_length: 18; clone_size: .; cdr3_aa: CASSVPLAGAFSYNEQFF; cdr3_nt: TGTGCCAGCAGTGTCCCTCTAGCGGGAGCATTCTCCTACAATGAGCAGTTCTTC
d_call: TRBD1; v_call: TRBV25-1; j_call: TRBJ2-3; cdr3_length: 15; clone_size: few; cdr3_aa: CASMGDRSSTDTQYF; cdr3_nt: TGTGCCAGCATGGGGGACAGGTCTAGCACAGATACGCAGTATTTT
d_call: TRBD1; v_call: TRBV4-1; j_call: TRBJ2-2; cdr3_length: 16; clone_size: .; cdr3_aa: CASRPPGQGRTGELFF; cdr3_nt: TGCGCCAGCAGACCCCCGGGACAGGGAAGAACCGGGGAGCTGTTTTTT
d_call: TRBD2; v_call: TRBV5-4; j_call: TRBJ2-2; cdr3_length: 15; clone_size: few; cdr3_aa: CASRRGTANTGELFF; cdr3_nt: TGTGCCAGCAGGCGGGGGACCGCGAACACCGGGGAGCTGTTTTTT
d_call: TRBD2; v_call: TRBV2; j_call: TRBJ2-1; cdr3_length: 11; clone_size: .; cdr3_aa: CASRTSVWQFF; cdr3_nt: TGTGCCAGCAGGACTAGCGTTTGGCAGTTCTTC
d_call: .; v_call: TRBV29-1; j_call: TRBJ1-4; cdr3_length: 13; clone_size: .; cdr3_aa: CSVTGATNEKLFF; cdr3_nt: TGCAGCGTTACAGGCGCAACTAATGAAAAACTGTTTTTT
d_call: .; v_call: TRBV4-3; j_call: TRBJ1-1; cdr3_length: 15; clone_size: few; cdr3_aa: CASSPSYSRGTEAFF; cdr3_nt: TGCGCCAGCAGCCCCAGCTACTCCCGAGGCACTGAAGCTTTCTTT
d_call: TRBD1; v_call: TRBV6-1; j_call: TRBJ1-1; cdr3_length: 16; clone_size: .; cdr3_aa: CASSDRDRAGDTEAFF; cdr3_nt: TGTGCCAGCAGTGATCGGGACAGGGCGGGGGACACTGAAGCTTTCTTT
d_call: .; v_call: TRBV4-2; j_call: TRBJ1-2; cdr3_length: 14; clone_size: .; cdr3_aa: CASSQVEQSHGYTF; cdr3_nt: TGTGCCAGCAGCCAAGTAGAACAGTCGCACGGCTACACCTTC
d_call: .; v_call: TRBV30; j_call: TRBJ1-2; cdr3_length: 14; clone_size: .; cdr3_aa: CAWIGVRSNYGYTF; cdr3_nt: TGTGCCTGGATCGGGGTAAGATCCAACTATGGCTACACCTTC
d_call: TRBD2; v_call: TRBV7-8; j_call: TRBJ2-1; cdr3_length: 13; clone_size: .; cdr3_aa: CASSPGLAGGEVF; cdr3_nt: TGTGCCAGCAGCCCCGGACTAGCGGGAGGGGAAGTCTTC
d_call: .; v_call: TRBV6-1; j_call: TRBJ1-2; cdr3_length: 13; clone_size: .; cdr3_aa: CATPGTGSGGYTF; cdr3_nt: TGTGCCACCCCCGGAACGGGATCGGGAGGCTACACCTTC
d_call: .; v_call: TRBV19; j_call: TRBJ1-5; cdr3_length: 15; clone_size: .; cdr3_aa: CASSNTGREDQPQNF; cdr3_nt: TGTGCCAGTAGTAACACAGGGAGAGAGGATCAGCCCCAGAATTTT
d_call: .; v_call: TRBV6-1; j_call: TRBJ1-4; cdr3_length: 14; clone_size: .; cdr3_aa: CASNPLASPEKLFF; cdr3_nt: TGTGCCAGTAACCCCCTCGCAAGCCCTGAAAAACTGTTTTTT
d_call: .; v_call: TRBV19; j_call: TRBJ1-2; cdr3_length: 14; clone_size: .; cdr3_aa: CASSHRVPNYGYTF; cdr3_nt: TGTGCCAGTAGTCACAGGGTTCCTAACTATGGCTACACCTTC
d_call: TRBD2; v_call: TRBV5-4; j_call: TRBJ2-1; cdr3_length: 16; clone_size: few; cdr3_aa: CASSLGSGSSYNEQFF; cdr3_nt: TGTGCCAGCAGCTTGGGAAGCGGGAGTTCCTACAATGAGCAGTTCTTC
d_call: .; v_call: TRBV6-1; j_call: TRBJ2-7; cdr3_length: 15; clone_size: .; cdr3_aa: CASSEAPARGYEQYF; cdr3_nt: TGTGCCAGCAGTGAAGCACCTGCTCGAGGCTACGAGCAGTACTTC
d_call: TRBD1; v_call: TRBV19; j_call: TRBJ1-6; cdr3_length: 14; clone_size: .; cdr3_aa: CASSEDRVNSPLHF; cdr3_nt: TGTGCCAGTAGTGAGGACAGGGTGAATTCACCCCTCCACTTT
d_call: TRBD2; v_call: TRBV28; j_call: TRBJ2-7; cdr3_length: 16; clone_size: .; cdr3_aa: CASSLWDAGGPNEQYF; cdr3_nt: TGTGCCAGCAGTTTGTGGGACGCGGGAGGGCCTAACGAGCAGTACTTC
d_call: TRBD1; v_call: TRBV5-4; j_call: TRBJ2-2; cdr3_length: 17; clone_size: .; cdr3_aa: CASSPPGTGGQTGELFF; cdr3_nt: TGTGCCAGCAGCCCCCCTGGGACAGGGGGCCAGACCGGGGAGCTGTTTTTT
d_call: TRBD1; v_call: TRBV5-5; j_call: TRBJ2-7; cdr3_length: 16; clone_size: .; cdr3_aa: CASSLVFGTGAYEQYF; cdr3_nt: TGTGCCAGCAGCTTGGTTTTCGGGACAGGGGCCTACGAGCAGTACTTC
d_call: .; v_call: TRBV11-3; j_call: TRBJ2-7; cdr3_length: 14; clone_size: .; cdr3_aa: CASSFSGTTYEQYF; cdr3_nt: TGTGCCAGCAGCTTTTCCGGGACAACCTACGAGCAGTACTTC
d_call: TRBD1; v_call: TRBV2; j_call: TRBJ1-1; cdr3_length: 15; clone_size: .; cdr3_aa: CASKDRGGLATEAFF; cdr3_nt: TGTGCCAGCAAAGACAGGGGGGGTTTGGCCACTGAAGCTTTCTTT
d_call: TRBD1; v_call: TRBV19; j_call: TRBJ2-7; cdr3_length: 14; clone_size: .; cdr3_aa: CASKPGTGGNEQYF; cdr3_nt: TGTGCCAGTAAACCGGGGACAGGTGGGAACGAGCAGTACTTC
d_call: .; v_call: TRBV6-5; j_call: TRBJ1-1; cdr3_length: 13; clone_size: few; cdr3_aa: CASSYSRAREAFF; cdr3_nt: TGTGCCAGCAGTTACTCGAGGGCACGGGAAGCTTTCTTT
d_call: TRBD2; v_call: TRBV19; j_call: TRBJ2-2; cdr3_length: 15; clone_size: once; cdr3_aa: CASSIGEGWTGELFF; cdr3_nt: TGTGCCAGTAGTATAGGGGAGGGCTGGACCGGGGAGCTGTTTTTT
d_call: .; v_call: TRBV6-5; j_call: TRBJ1-3; cdr3_length: 14; clone_size: .; cdr3_aa: CASRSTGSGNTIYF; cdr3_nt: TGTGCCAGCAGATCCACGGGTTCTGGAAACACCATATATTTT
d_call: TRBD2; v_call: TRBV29-1; j_call: TRBJ2-2; cdr3_length: 16; clone_size: .; cdr3_aa: CSVEGTSGRAPGELFF; cdr3_nt: TGCAGCGTTGAAGGGACTAGCGGGAGGGCCCCCGGGGAGCTGTTTTTT
d_call: TRBD1; v_call: TRBV6-1; j_call: TRBJ2-7; cdr3_length: 15; clone_size: .; cdr3_aa: CASSDGQGGRDEQYF; cdr3_nt: TGTGCCAGCAGTGACGGACAGGGAGGTCGAGACGAGCAGTACTTC
d_call: TRBD2; v_call: TRBV4-3; j_call: TRBJ2-3; cdr3_length: 19; clone_size: .; cdr3_aa: CASSQEYLAGGVDADTQYF; cdr3_nt: TGCGCCAGCAGCCAAGAATACCTAGCGGGAGGGGTTGACGCAGATACGCAGTATTTT
d_call: .; v_call: TRBV28; j_call: TRBJ1-3; cdr3_length: 15; clone_size: .; cdr3_aa: CASSFPGEGGNTIYF; cdr3_nt: TGTGCCAGCAGTTTTCCAGGGGAGGGAGGAAACACCATATATTTC
d_call: .; v_call: TRBV2; j_call: TRBJ1-5; cdr3_length: 14; clone_size: .; cdr3_aa: CASRRTVSNQPQHF; cdr3_nt: TGTGCCAGCAGGAGGACTGTTAGCAATCAGCCCCAGCATTTT
d_call: .; v_call: TRBV2; j_call: TRBJ1-1; cdr3_length: 14; clone_size: .; cdr3_aa: CASHLDSINTEAFF; cdr3_nt: TGTGCCAGCCACCTCGACAGCATAAACACTGAAGCTTTCTTT
d_call: .; v_call: TRBV30; j_call: TRBJ2-7; cdr3_length: 14; clone_size: .; cdr3_aa: CAWSIGGARNEQYF; cdr3_nt: TGTGCCTGGTCCATTGGCGGAGCCCGCAACGAGCAGTACTTC
d_call: .; v_call: TRBV5-1; j_call: TRBJ2-6; cdr3_length: 16; clone_size: few; cdr3_aa: CASSLRQLEGANVLTF; cdr3_nt: TGCGCCAGCAGCTTGAGACAATTGGAAGGGGCCAACGTCCTGACTTTC
d_call: .; v_call: TRBV7-9; j_call: TRBJ1-6; cdr3_length: 14; clone_size: once; cdr3_aa: CASSLQGGGSPLHF; cdr3_nt: TGTGCCAGCAGCCTACAGGGCGGCGGCTCACCCCTCCACTTT
d_call: .; v_call: TRBV5-4; j_call: TRBJ2-7; cdr3_length: 16; clone_size: .; cdr3_aa: CASSPTSNRVGHEQYF; cdr3_nt: TGTGCCAGCAGCCCAACATCCAACAGGGTGGGCCACGAGCAGTACTTC
d_call: .; v_call: TRBV7-9; j_call: TRBJ1-2; cdr3_length: 14; clone_size: .; cdr3_aa: CASSLGRRDYGYTF; cdr3_nt: TGTGCCAGCAGCTTAGGAAGGCGGGACTATGGCTACACCTTC
d_call: .; v_call: TRBV19; j_call: TRBJ1-5; cdr3_length: 16; clone_size: .; cdr3_aa: CASSIRGGLSNQPQHF; cdr3_nt: TGTGCCAGTAGTATTCGGGGGGGATTGAGCAATCAGCCCCAGCATTTT
d_call: .; v_call: TRBV15; j_call: TRBJ2-1; cdr3_length: 18; clone_size: .; cdr3_aa: CATSRAPSSTTWHYEQFF; cdr3_nt: TGTGCCACCAGCAGAGCCCCATCGAGCACTACTTGGCACTATGAGCAGTTCTTC
d_call: TRBD1; v_call: TRBV5-6; j_call: TRBJ1-1; cdr3_length: 16; clone_size: few; cdr3_aa: CASSLDGTGVETEAFF; cdr3_nt: TGTGCCAGCAGCTTGGATGGGACAGGGGTAGAAACTGAAGCTTTCTTT
d_call: .; v_call: TRBV18; j_call: TRBJ1-2; cdr3_length: 13; clone_size: .; cdr3_aa: CASSPSSNYGYTF; cdr3_nt: TGTGCCAGCTCCCCGAGTTCTAACTATGGCTACACCTTC
d_call: .; v_call: TRBV11-2; j_call: TRBJ2-1; cdr3_length: 14; clone_size: .; cdr3_aa: CASSLEVSSGEQFF; cdr3_nt: TGTGCCAGCAGCTTAGAAGTTAGCAGCGGTGAGCAGTTCTTC
d_call: .; v_call: TRBV15; j_call: TRBJ1-1; cdr3_length: 14; clone_size: .; cdr3_aa: CATSRAQGQVEAFF; cdr3_nt: TGTGCCACCAGCAGAGCCCAGGGCCAAGTGGAAGCTTTCTTT